This passage covers 4 T cell receptor beta chains from one sample sequenced in a study of circulating CD8 cells and anti-PD-1 response in melanoma. TCR libraries were prepared from approximately 15 ng of total RNA with the QIAseq Immune Repertoire TCR panel. A single record per CDR3 protein comes from TCRdb applying MiXCR to the reads. The sample shows more than 400 distinct CDR3 sequences, under 9% of them seen only once. From live CD3+CD8+TCRalphabeta+ cells, four PD-1 and/or TIGIT subsets were sorted. This sample comprised CD8+ T cells from PBMCs, obtained at baseline or after one month of anti-PD-1 therapy (not recorded which). These receptors were obtained from a human donor with melanoma.

This clonotype is medium-sized. V is TRBV7-8 and J is TRBJ2-5; 7 bases map to TRBD2. V lost 5 bases to trimming and J lost 1 base; unmatched junction nucleotides: 10. The V gene's germline CDR1 is SGHVS and CDR2 FQNEAQ. The CDR3 runs 16 residues. The CDR3 coding sequence is TGTGCCAGCAGCCCACCCGAGGTAGCGGGCCAAGAGACCCAGTACTTC. It encodes CASSPPEVAGQETQYF.

Relative to its sample, this clonotype is large. The chain couples TRBV28 to TRBJ1-1; possibly TRBD1 for D (6 bases). Trimming shortened V by 4 bases and J by 0 bases, and 12 bases separated the two germline ends. In germline, CDR1 is MDHEN, CDR2 SYDVKM. CDR3 length: 15 residues. CDR3 amino acids: CASSSPGVLNTEAFF. The CDR3 nucleotides read TGTGCCAGCAGTTCGCCAGGGGTCTTGAACACTGAAGCTTTCTTT.

Concerning this clonotype itself: This sequence may be a read error, since a much larger clone differs from it by one base. V is TRBV20-1 and J is TRBJ2-1; maybe TRBD1 (6 bases). V gave up 5 bases and J gave up 6 bases, with 14 bases separating them. CDR3 size: 13 residues. Germline V gives CDR1 DFQATT, CDR2 SNEGSKA (reference sequence). The chain's CDR3 is CSASRGQCNEQFF. The DNA for the CDR3 is TGCAGTGCTTCCCGCGGACAGTGCAATGAGCAGTTCTTC.

By share, this clonotype ranks as large. The chain combines TRBV20-1 with TRBJ2-1; tentative D call: TRBD1 (6 bases). CDR3 length: 16 amino acids. Trimming removed 0 bases from V and 4 bases from J, with 16 bases in between. Germline V lookup: CDR1 DFQATT, CDR2 SNEGSKA (reference sequence). CDR3 in amino acids: CSARDIGKGDYNEQFF. Here the CDR3 DNA reads TGCAGTGCTAGAGATATTGGGAAGGGGGATTACAATGAGCAGTTCTTC.